Listed below are T cell receptor beta chains from one sample, sequenced in a study of technical replicates of blood from a handful of donors. Clones were read by immunoSEQ multiplex PCR, and TCRdb kept only the in-frame ones, dropping some. The sample yields 82,000 or so clones, 96% seen once. Sample: T cells isolated from PBMCs. Every receptor here comes from a human donor in good health. Each CDR3 is given with its conserved first and last residue. Each record gives: D gene, V gene, J gene, clone size, CDR3 protein, CDR3 DNA. The D gene is left open where the match is weak. Size tells how often a clone was seen (once, few, many) or the class of an expanded clone, and some rows leave it out.

>TRBD1|TRBV19|TRBJ1-1|once
CATQGQANTEAFF
TGTGCCACCCAGGGACAGGCGAACACTGAAGCTTTCTTT
>NA|TRBV4-3|TRBJ2-5|NA
CASSQVHQGMGETQYF
TGCGCCAGCAGCCAAGTCCACCAGGGAATGGGAGAGACCCAGTACTTC
>NA|TRBV6-5|TRBJ2-1|once
CASRAVSYNEQFF
TGTGCCAGCAGGGCAGTCTCCTACAATGAGCAGTTCTTC
>NA|TRBV5-6|TRBJ1-1|NA
CASSLDAGVNTEAFF
TGTGCCAGCAGCTTGGACGCAGGGGTGAACACTGAAGCTTTCTTT
>NA|TRBV18|TRBJ2-7|NA
CASSPPGQTYEQYF
TGTGCCAGCTCACCCCCCGGACAGACCTACGAGCAGTACTTC
>NA|TRBV7-9|TRBJ2-7|NA
CASSSGELNEQYF
TGTGCCAGCAGCTCAGGGGAGCTCAACGAGCAGTACTTC
>TRBD1|TRBV27|TRBJ2-7|NA
CASSLGQVIYEQYF
TGTGCCAGCAGCCTGGGACAGGTAATCTACGAGCAGTACTTC
>NA|TRBV29-1|TRBJ2-5|once
CSVERETQYF
TGCAGCGTTGAACGGGAGACCCAGTACTTC
>NA|TRBV7-9|TRBJ2-7|NA
CALSRIRDSYEQYF
TGTGCCCTCTCCCGTATCCGGGACTCCTACGAGCAGTACTTC
>TRBD2|TRBV7-9|TRBJ2-7|NA
CASSLGLASYEQYF
TGTGCCAGCAGCTTAGGACTAGCGTCGTACGAGCAGTACTTC
>NA|TRBV27|TRBJ2-1|NA
CASSRLGESSYNEQFF
TGTGCCAGCAGCCGTTTAGGAGAGAGCTCCTACAATGAGCAGTTCTTC
>TRBD1|TRBV4-1|TRBJ1-1|NA
CASSHTAGGGNTEAFF
TGCGCCAGCAGCCATACAGCAGGGGGAGGAAACACTGAAGCTTTCTTT
>NA|TRBV7-9|TRBJ2-5|few
CASSISNRVEGETQYF
TGTGCCAGCAGCATCTCTAACAGGGTAGAGGGAGAGACCCAGTACTTC
>NA|TRBV29-1|TRBJ2-1|NA
CSVTNGIKPYNEQFF
TGCAGCGTGACAAACGGGATTAAACCTTACAATGAGCAGTTCTTC
>TRBD2|TRBV6-5|TRBJ2-4|NA
CASSYEGLASNIQYF
TGTGCCAGCAGTTACGAGGGACTAGCTTCGAACATTCAGTACTTC
>NA|TRBV11-3|TRBJ1-2|once
CASSSSTVPDYGYTF
TGTGCCAGCAGCTCCTCGACAGTACCTGACTATGGCTACACCTTC
>NA|TRBV27|TRBJ2-7|once
CASSLSGSYEQYF
TGTGCCAGCAGTTTATCTGGGAGTTACGAGCAGTACTTC
>NA|TRBV7-9|TRBJ2-7|once
CAAGNTYEQYF
TGTGCCGCGGGTAATACCTACGAGCAGTACTTC
>TRBD1|TRBV25-1|TRBJ1-5|NA
CASSDRENQPQHF
TGTGCCAGCAGCGACAGGGAAAATCAGCCCCAGCATTTT
>TRBD1|TRBV6-6|TRBJ1-1|NA
CASSYSTGYTEAFF
TGTGCCAGCAGTTACTCGACAGGGTACACTGAAGCTTTCTTT
>NA|TRBV6-4|TRBJ2-3|NA
CASSDSSRGDTQYF
TGTGCCAGCAGTGACTCGAGCAGGGGAGATACGCAGTATTTT
>NA|TRBV13|TRBJ2-7|NA
CASSLEGRFSYEQYF
TGTGCCAGCAGCTTAGAGGGGCGCTTCTCCTACGAGCAGTACTTC
>NA|TRBV2|TRBJ1-1|NA
CASTVGGQEAFF
TGTGCCAGCACCGTCGGGGGGCAAGAAGCTTTCTTT
>NA|TRBV4-3|TRBJ1-5|once
CASSQDGGSNQPQHF
TGCGCCAGCAGCCAAGATGGCGGTAGCAATCAGCCCCAGCATTTT
>TRBD2|TRBV13|TRBJ2-4|NA
CASSSGTSGSQNIQYF
TGTGCCAGCAGCTCGGGGACTAGCGGGTCTCAAAACATTCAGTACTTC
>TRBD1|TRBV29-1|TRBJ1-2|NA
CSVGQGAPNYGYTF
TGCAGCGTTGGACAGGGGGCCCCTAACTATGGCTACACCTTC
>NA|TRBV30|TRBJ1-3|NA
CAWDRQPPGNTIYF
TGTGCCTGGGACAGACAGCCTCCTGGAAACACCATATATTTT
>NA|TRBV11-2|TRBJ2-7|NA
CASSVDRPYEQYF
TGTGCCAGCAGCGTAGACAGGCCCTACGAGCAGTACTTC
>NA|TRBV6-5|TRBJ1-1|NA
CASSTQGTEAFF
TGTGCCAGCAGTACCCAGGGGACTGAAGCTTTCTTT
>NA|TRBV9|TRBJ2-7|NA
CASSEGLSYEQYF
TGTGCCAGCAGCGAGGGACTTTCCTACGAGCAGTACTTC
>NA|TRBV28|TRBJ2-7|NA
CASSSPWSGYEQYF
TGTGCCAGCAGTTCGCCGTGGTCAGGGTACGAGCAGTACTTC
>NA|TRBV7-2|TRBJ1-1|NA
CASSDTGTRTEAFF
TGTGCCAGCAGCGATACAGGGACGAGAACTGAAGCTTTCTTT
>NA|TRBV19|TRBJ1-3|NA
CASSIREGRLSGNTIYF
TGTGCCAGTAGTATAAGGGAGGGTCGCCTCTCTGGAAACACCATATATTTT